A single sample gave rise to the 20 T cell receptor beta chains below, sequenced in a study of cytomegalovirus exposure and HLA in healthy donors. In the PCR, 60 Vbeta and 13 Jbeta primers were used. Clones were sequenced by immunoSEQ multiplex PCR, and TCRdb holds only the in-frame ones, with some missing. Among under 150,000 clones listed, about four fifths were seen once. Sequenced sample: PBMCs. The receptors originated from a woman between 50 and 59 years old in good health and CMV-seropositive.

The chain is built from TRBV7-3 and TRBJ2-3, with 7 bases lining up with TRBD1. The V gene end was trimmed by 5 bases and the J gene end by 7 bases; junction bases not matched to a gene: 6. Germline-derived CDR1 and CDR2 are SGHTA and FQGTGA. This CDR3 contains 13 residues. The CDR3 nucleotides are TGTGCCAGCAGCCTTGACAGGGAAAATACGCAGTATTTT. It encodes CASSLDRENTQYF.

The rearrangement uses TRBV5-1 and TRBJ2-2; D may be TRBD2 (6 bases). Trimming stripped 6 bases from V and 6 bases from J, with 15 bases between. CDR1 SGHRS and CDR2 YFSETQ come from the germline V gene. The CDR3 length is 14 residues. The DNA for the CDR3 is TGCGCCAGCACCACGGAGCGCGGGGCCGGGGAGCTGTTTTTT. Residues: CASTTERGAGELFF.

V gene TRBV5-4 combines with J gene TRBJ1-1, with D perhaps TRBD1 (5 bases). The V end lost 3 bases, the J end lost 1 base, and 10 bases lay between the germline ends. Germline CDR1 and CDR2: SGHNT and YYREEE (reference sequence). CDR3 length equals 14 residues. DNA of the CDR3: TGTGCCAGCAGCTACGGGACTCCGAACACTGAAGCTTTCTTT. Amino acid sequence: CASSYGTPNTEAFF. Using reference TRBV5-4 and TRBJ1-1 for the parts outside the CDR3, the full variable domain is ETGVTQSPTHLIKTRGQQVTLRCSSQSGHNTVSWYQQALGQGPQFIFQYYREEENGRGNFPPRFSGLQFPNYSSELNVNALELDDSALYLCASSYGTPNTEAFFGQGTRLTVV.

DNA for the CDR3: TGTGCCAGCAGTTACTCGCAGGTGGCGAACACTGAAGCTTTCTTT. It codes for CASSYSQVANTEAFF. This chain connects TRBV6-5 to TRBJ1-1; no reliable D call. V was pared by 0 bases and J by 1 base, with 9 bases between. Looked up from germline, CDR1 is MNHEY and CDR2 is SVGAGI. This CDR3 region has 15 residues.

This clone was counted only a few times. This chain joins TRBV4-3 and TRBJ2-3, with TRBD2 matching over 13 bases. The CDR3 is made up of 19 amino acids. V lost 2 bases, J lost 2 bases, and 10 bases stayed unmatched. CDR1 is LGHNA, CDR2 YSLEER, per germline. The CDR3 here is CASSQPTSGRADNTDTQYF. The CDR3, as DNA: TGCGCCAGCAGCCAACCTACTAGCGGGAGGGCCGATAACACAGATACGCAGTATTTT.

The V call is TRBV7-2, the J call TRBJ2-7; D unclear. This CDR3 is 12 amino acids long. Germline V lookup: CDR1 SGHTA, CDR2 FQGNSA. Trimming cost V 3 bases and J 3 bases, with 6 bases left between them. The DNA of the CDR3 is TGTGCCAGCAGCTTCGCGAGCTACGAGCAGTACTTC. Protein product: CASSFASYEQYF.

This clone was seen a handful of times. The rearrangement uses TRBV2 and TRBJ2-3, with 8 bases aligning to TRBD2. The CDR3 has 15 amino acids. Germline assignment: CDR1 SNHLY and CDR2 FYNNEI. J was trimmed by 5 bases and V by 3 bases; bases with no gene match: 7. The CDR3 sequence: CASSEGGRGVDTQYF. CDR3 nucleotide sequence: TGTGCCAGCAGTGAGGGGGGGCGGGGGGTAGATACGCAGTATTTT. Complete variable domain (other parts from reference TRBV2 and TRBJ2-3): EPEVTQTPSHQVTQMGQEVILRCVPISNHLYFYWYRQILGQKVEFLVSFYNNEISEKSEIFDDQFSVERPDGSNFTLKIRSTKLEDSAMYFCASSEGGRGVDTQYFGPGTRLTVL.

The chain has TRBV7-9 and TRBJ1-4; D remains ambiguous. This CDR3 has 14 amino acids. V was trimmed by 2 bases and J by 0 bases, leaving 4 bases between them. Germline V CDR1 and CDR2: SEHNR, FQNEAQ (reference sequence). The CDR3 reads CASSLHATNEKLFF. The CDR3 nucleotides are TGTGCCAGCAGCTTACATGCAACTAATGAAAAACTGTTTTTT.

The chain carries TRBV5-1 and TRBJ2-1, with D perhaps TRBD2 (7 bases). Germline CDR1 is SGHRS and CDR2 is YFSETQ. The CDR3 loop spans 19 amino acids. V dropped 0 bases and J dropped 1 base, with 20 bases sitting between them. The CDR3, as DNA: TGCGCCAGCAGCTTGGGAATGGTAGGGGGGGCTGCTTCCTACAATGAGCAGTTCTTC. The encoded protein is CASSLGMVGGAASYNEQFF.

The V gene is TRBV6-1, the J gene TRBJ1-5; no clear D gene. V lost 2 bases and J lost 0, with 8 bases in between. The germline CDR1 and CDR2 sequences are MNHNS and SASEGT. The CDR3 loop spans 15 amino acids. CDR3 sequence: CASSESGSSNQPQHF. In DNA form, the CDR3 reads TGTGCCAGCAGTGAATCTGGGAGTAGCAATCAGCCCCAGCATTTT.

The V gene is TRBV5-1, the J gene TRBJ1-2, with 7 nucleotides matching TRBD1. Trimming cost V 3 bases and J 3 bases; bases outside gene matches: 2. The CDR3 sequence is 13 residues long. CDR1 and CDR2 (germline): SGHRS, YFSETQ. CDR3 in amino acids: CASSSTGDYGYTF. Written as DNA, the CDR3 is TGCGCCAGCAGCTCAACAGGGGACTATGGCTACACCTTC.

The rearrangement links TRBV5-1 to TRBJ2-2, with 10 bases fitting TRBD1. The length of the CDR3 is 15 residues. Germline V gene data show CDR1 as SGHRS and CDR2 as YFSETQ. V lost 5 bases to trimming and J lost 4 bases; unmatched junction nucleotides: 5. Written as DNA, the CDR3 is TGCGCCAGCAGTGCCGGGACAGGGGTCACCGGGGAGCTGTTTTTT. Encoded protein: CASSAGTGVTGELFF.

The V and J genes are TRBV6-5 and TRBJ2-1; D is undetermined. There are 14 residues in the CDR3. Germline lookup yields CDR1 MNHEY and CDR2 SVGAGI. V lost 2 bases, J lost 2 bases, and 7 bases lay in between. This CDR3 is CASSYISPYNEQFF. DNA of the CDR3: TGTGCCAGCAGTTACATTAGCCCCTACAATGAGCAGTTCTTC.

In the case of this clone: Sequence at one end of the junction differs from germline and may be a read error. CDR3 protein: CSSSFPGGHGYTF. The CDR3 coding sequence is TGTTCCAGCAGCTTCCCGGGAGGCCATGGCTACACCTTC. V gene TRBV7-9 combines with J gene TRBJ1-2; the D is unclear. Germline V CDR1 and CDR2: SEHNR, FQNEAQ (reference sequence). CDR3 length equals 13 residues.

The V and J genes are TRBV6-5 and TRBJ2-3, with D possibly matching TRBD2 (5 bases). Trimming pared 8 bases from V and 2 bases from J, leaving 8 bases between. Germline V gene lookup returns CDR1 MNHEY and CDR2 SVGAGI. The CDR3 has 12 amino acids. The CDR3 region has the DNA TGTGCCAGCCTAGCAGACACAGATACGCAGTATTTT. Translating it yields CASLADTDTQYF.

The chain links TRBV9 to TRBJ2-5; 16 bases map to TRBD2. J lost 1 base, V lost 3 bases, and 3 bases had no gene match. The CDR3 extends over 17 amino acids. Per germline, CDR1 SGDLS and CDR2 YYNGEE. The CDR3 loop is CASSDGTSGGAQETQYF. CDR3 coding DNA: TGTGCCAGCAGCGATGGGACTAGCGGGGGGGCCCAAGAGACCCAGTACTTC. Full variable domain (rest looked up from reference TRBV9 and TRBJ2-5): DSGVTQTPKHLITATGQRVTLRCSPRSGDLSVYWYQQSLDQGLQFLIQYYNGEERAKGNILERFSAQQFPDLHSELNLSSLELGDSALYFCASSDGTSGGAQETQYFGPGTRLLVL.

J is TRBJ2-2 and V is TRBV12-5; the D gene is possibly TRBD1 (6 bases). Between the trimmed V and J ends, which lost 1 base and 4 bases, there was a span of 10 bases. The CDR3 totals 15 residues. Germline V gene sequence: CDR1 LGHNT, CDR2 FRNRAP. As DNA, the CDR3 is TGTGCTAGTGGTTTGGCAGGGGCTTCCACCGGGGAGCTGTTTTTT. Amino acid sequence: CASGLAGASTGELFF.

This chain joins TRBV29-1 and TRBJ2-1, with 9 bases aligning to TRBD2. The CDR3 is made up of 14 amino acids. Germline values: CDR1 SQVTM, CDR2 ANQGSEA. The V gene end was trimmed by 2 bases and the J gene end by 6 bases; junction bases not matched to a gene: 5. The CDR3 protein is CSVERLAEFNEQFF. As DNA, the CDR3 is TGCAGCGTTGAAAGACTAGCGGAGTTCAATGAGCAGTTCTTC.

The chain links TRBV6-5 to TRBJ1-6; D is uncertain. Germline V gene data show CDR1 as MNHEY and CDR2 as SVGAGI. The CDR3 extends over 15 amino acids. Between the trimmed V and J ends, which lost 0 bases and 3 bases, there was a span of 6 bases. CDR3 protein: CASSYSGVYNSPLHF. CDR3 DNA: TGTGCCAGCAGTTACTCGGGAGTCTATAATTCACCCCTCCACTTT.

The chain joins TRBV5-1 to TRBJ2-3; 10 bases match TRBD2. V lost 2 bases to trimming and J lost 2 bases; unmatched junction nucleotides: 2. Germline CDR1 reads SGHRS; CDR2 reads YFSETQ. This CDR3 comprises 15 residues. The DNA for the CDR3 is TGCGCCAGCAGCTTCAGCGGGGGGGCCACAGATACGCAGTATTTT. Amino acids: CASSFSGGATDTQYF.